The 2 T cell receptor beta chains below come from one sample, sequenced in a study of blood T cell repertoires in COVID-19. Data came from immunoSEQ multiplex PCR; TCRdb stores just in-frame clones and leaves some out. The data show hundreds of thousands of clones, over 75% seen once. The sample consisted of PBMCs or T cells enriched from blood (not recorded which). The receptors stem from a woman in her 40s with acute COVID-19.

J is TRBJ1-1 and V is TRBV3-1 (or the pseudogene TRBV3-2); D is uncertain. Trimming removed 1 base at V and 4 bases at J, with 10 bases between. CDR3 length: 14 amino acids. Germline V CDR1 and CDR2: LGHDT, YNNKEL (reference sequence). DNA of the CDR3: TGTGCCAGCAGCCAAGGGGCAGCTGGCACTGAAGCTTTCTTT. Translation gives CASSQGAAGTEAFF.

The chain has TRBV2 and TRBJ2-7; tentative D call: TRBD1 (6 bases). Trimming stripped 3 bases from V and 2 bases from J, with 14 bases between. The germline gives CDR1 SNHLY, CDR2 FYNNEI. The CDR3 spans 15 residues. This chain's CDR3 is CASSDYGQLTYEQYF. The CDR3 region has the DNA TGTGCCAGCAGTGATTACGGACAGCTGACCTACGAGCAGTACTTC.